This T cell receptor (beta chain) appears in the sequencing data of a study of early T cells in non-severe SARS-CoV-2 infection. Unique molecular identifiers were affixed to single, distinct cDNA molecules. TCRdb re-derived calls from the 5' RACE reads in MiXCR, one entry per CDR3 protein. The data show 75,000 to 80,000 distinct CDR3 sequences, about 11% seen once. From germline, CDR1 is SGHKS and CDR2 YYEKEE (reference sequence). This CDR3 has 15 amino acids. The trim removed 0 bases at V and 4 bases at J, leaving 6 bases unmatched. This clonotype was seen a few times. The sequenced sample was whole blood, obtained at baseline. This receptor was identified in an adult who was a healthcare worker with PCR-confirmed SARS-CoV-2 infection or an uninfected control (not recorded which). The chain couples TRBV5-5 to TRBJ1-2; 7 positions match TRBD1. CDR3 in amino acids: CASSLETGISYGYTF. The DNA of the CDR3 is TGTGCCAGCAGCTTGGAGACAGGGATCTCCTATGGCTACACCTTC.